This TCR beta chain was sequenced in a study of breast tumors, draining lymph nodes, adjacent tissues. Study results and caveats: Tumors had less TCR diversity than lymph nodes, more than nontumor tissue.

TCRdb called the multiplex PCR reads again in MiXCR, with one record for every CDR3 protein. This table holds 160,000 or so distinct CDR3 sequences, 33% found once. The CDR3 is made up of 16 amino acids. Germline CDR1 MGHRA, CDR2 YSYEKL. Losses at the gene ends were 6 bases for V and 6 bases for J; bases not matched to a gene: 10. This clonotype was counted ten times or more. Antigen specificity is unknown. The lymph nodes were axillary draining lymph nodes from breast cancer patients. V usage is TRBV4-1 and J usage is TRBJ1-4; 10 nucleotides line up with TRBD1. This clonotype was sampled from a female donor with breast cancer. Some clones in this sample may be carry-over from other donors' samples. The sequencing sample was made of axillary lymph node tissue. The CDR3: CASRLDPGQGHEKLFF. The CDR3 coding sequence is TGCGCCAGCAGACTAGACCCGGGACAGGGGCATGAAAAACTGTTTTTT.